Following are 6 T cell receptor beta chains from one sample sequenced in a study of OX40 agonist ivuxolimab in advanced cancers. TCRdb's table, derived via immunoSEQ multiplex PCR, lists solely in-frame clones and lacks some. This sample yields about 68,000 clones, of which 86% are seen a single time; roughly 2% belongs to the top ten. Here the sequenced sample was CD4+ or CD8+ T cells sorted from blood, taken in a trial of the OX40 agonist ivuxolimab. The receptor source for this set is an adult with an advanced solid tumor such as melanoma, head and neck, liver or kidney cancer.

The CDR3 here is CASSLRTGRAFF. For the CDR3, the DNA is TGTGCCAGCAGCCTCAGAACAGGGCGAGCTTTCTTT. The rearrangement joins TRBV7-2 to TRBJ1-1, with D perhaps matching TRBD1 (6 bases). CDR3 length: 12 amino acids. Trimming pared 5 bases from V and 10 bases from J, leaving 14 bases between. The germline gives CDR1 SGHTA, CDR2 FQGNSA. The entire variable domain, with the rest obtained from reference TRBV7-2 and TRBJ1-1, is as follows: GAGVSQSPSNKVTEKGKDVELRCDPISGHTALYWYRQSLGQGLEFLIYFQGNSAPDKSGLPSDRFSAERTGGSVSTLTIQRTQQEDSAVYLCASSLRTGRAFFGQGTRLTVV.

This clone was picked up one time. The chain carries TRBV5-1 and TRBJ1-4; D gene unclear. Germline V lookup: CDR1 SGHRS, CDR2 YFSETQ. V lost 0 bases, J lost 8 bases, and 11 bases lay in between. This CDR3 contains 14 residues. CDR3 DNA sequence: TGCGCCAGCAGCTTGGGAGGGTCTGGGGAAAAACTGTTTTTT. It yields the protein CASSLGGSGEKLFF.

In this sample, this clone turned up a few times. The V gene is TRBV6-6, the J gene TRBJ1-2, with D uncertain. The CDR3 is 13 residues long. Deletions cut 4 bases from V and 8 bases from J, with 14 bases between. Germline V gene lookup returns CDR1 MNHNY and CDR2 SVGAGI (reference sequence). The CDR3 DNA sequence: TGTGCCAGCAGTTGGCGAGGAGGCGTAGGCTACACCTTC. It is translated as CASSWRGGVGYTF.

J is TRBJ2-3 and V is TRBV4-1; 13 bases are a match to TRBD2. The V gene end was trimmed by 4 bases and the J gene end by 1 base; junction bases not matched to a gene: 8. Germline CDR1 and CDR2: MGHRA and YSYEKL. The CDR3 runs 18 residues. The DNA of the CDR3 is TGCGCCAGCAGCCCAGGACTAGCGGGAGTTGTGGGCACAGATACGCAGTATTTT. This encodes CASSPGLAGVVGTDTQYF.

The chain carries TRBV5-1 and TRBJ2-5, with 7 bases identical to TRBD2. Trimming at V came to 0 bases and at J to 5 bases, leaving 4 bases not matched to a gene. CDR1 is SGHRS, CDR2 YFSETQ, per germline. This CDR3 spans 14 amino acids. In DNA form, the CDR3 reads TGCGCCAGCAGCTTGGTTGCGGGGGTGGAGACCCAGTACTTC. As protein: CASSLVAGVETQYF.

The rearrangement links TRBV15 to TRBJ2-6; D perhaps matches TRBD1 (6 bases). In germline, CDR1 is LNHNV, CDR2 YYDKDF (reference sequence). CDR3 length: 17 amino acids. Trimming cost V 1 base and J 0 bases, with 10 bases left between them. The CDR3 reads CATSRARRGSGANVLTF. CDR3 DNA: TGTGCCACCAGCAGAGCACGCAGGGGCTCTGGGGCCAACGTCCTGACTTTC.